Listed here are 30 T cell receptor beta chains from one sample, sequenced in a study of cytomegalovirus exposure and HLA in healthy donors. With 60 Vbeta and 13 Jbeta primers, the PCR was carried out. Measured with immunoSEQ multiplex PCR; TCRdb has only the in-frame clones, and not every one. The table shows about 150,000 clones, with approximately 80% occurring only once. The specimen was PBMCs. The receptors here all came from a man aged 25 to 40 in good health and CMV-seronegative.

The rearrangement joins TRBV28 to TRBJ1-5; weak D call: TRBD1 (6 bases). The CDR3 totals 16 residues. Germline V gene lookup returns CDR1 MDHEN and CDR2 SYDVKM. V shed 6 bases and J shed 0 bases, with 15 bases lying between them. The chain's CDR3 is CASSLRQAYSNQPQHF. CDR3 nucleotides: TGTGCCAGCAGCCTAAGACAGGCATATAGCAATCAGCCCCAGCATTTT.

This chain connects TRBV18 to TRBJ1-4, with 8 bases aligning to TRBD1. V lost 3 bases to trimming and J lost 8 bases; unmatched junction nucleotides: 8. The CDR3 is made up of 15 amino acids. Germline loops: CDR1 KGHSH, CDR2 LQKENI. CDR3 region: CASSPSQGAGEKLFF. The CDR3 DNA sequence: TGTGCCAGCTCACCTTCGCAGGGGGCGGGGGAAAAACTGTTTTTT.

CDR3 sequence (DNA): TGCGCCAGCAGCCCTCGGAACTCAGGGACCCAGTACTTC. It yields the protein CASSPRNSGTQYF. The rearrangement links TRBV5-1 to TRBJ2-5; unclear D gene. V was cut by 4 bases and J by 7 bases, with 14 bases left in between. The germline V gene has CDR1 SGHRS and CDR2 YFSETQ. CDR3 length: 13 amino acids. Combining the CDR3 with reference TRBV5-1 and TRBJ2-5 gives the whole variable domain KAGVTQTPRYLIKTRGQQVTLSCSPISGHRSVSWYQQTPGQGLQFLFEYFSETQRNKGNFPGRFSGRQFSNSRSEMNVSTLELGDSALYLCASSPRNSGTQYFGPGTRLLVL.

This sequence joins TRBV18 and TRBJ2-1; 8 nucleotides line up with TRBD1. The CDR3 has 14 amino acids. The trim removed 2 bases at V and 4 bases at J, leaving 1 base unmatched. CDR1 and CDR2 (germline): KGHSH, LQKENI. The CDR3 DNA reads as TGTGCCAGCTCACCAGGGACAGGTTACAATGAGCAGTTCTTC. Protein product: CASSPGTGYNEQFF.

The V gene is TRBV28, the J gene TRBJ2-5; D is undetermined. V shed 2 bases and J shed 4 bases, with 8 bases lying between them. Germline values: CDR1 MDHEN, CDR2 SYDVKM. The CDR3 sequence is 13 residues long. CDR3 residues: CASSLVSLETQYF. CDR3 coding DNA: TGTGCCAGCAGTTTAGTTAGTTTAGAGACCCAGTACTTC.

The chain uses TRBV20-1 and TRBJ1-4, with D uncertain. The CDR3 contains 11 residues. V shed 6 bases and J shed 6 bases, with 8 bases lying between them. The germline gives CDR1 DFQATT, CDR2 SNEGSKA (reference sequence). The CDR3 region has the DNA TGCAGTGCCCCGGGGTATGAAAAACTGTTTTTT. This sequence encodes CSAPGYEKLFF.

The CDR3 nucleotides are TGCAGCGTTGGTCTAGGACTAGCGGACTACGAGCAGTACTTC. Translating it yields CSVGLGLADYEQYF. V gene TRBV29-1 combines with J gene TRBJ2-7; 10 bases map to TRBD2. From germline, CDR1 is SQVTM and CDR2 ANQGSEA. The V segment lost 4 bases and the J segment 3 bases; nucleotides outside the gene matches: 6. The CDR3 sequence is 14 residues long.

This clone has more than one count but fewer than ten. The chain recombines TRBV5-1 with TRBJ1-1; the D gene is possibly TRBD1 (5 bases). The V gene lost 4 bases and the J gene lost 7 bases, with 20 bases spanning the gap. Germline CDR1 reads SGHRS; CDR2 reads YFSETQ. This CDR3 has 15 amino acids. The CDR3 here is CASSPGGGGTVEAFF. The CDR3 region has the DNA TGCGCCAGCAGCCCGGGTGGGGGGGGAACAGTTGAAGCTTTCTTT. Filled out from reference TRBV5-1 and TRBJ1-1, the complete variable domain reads KAGVTQTPRYLIKTRGQQVTLSCSPISGHRSVSWYQQTPGQGLQFLFEYFSETQRNKGNFPGRFSGRQFSNSRSEMNVSTLELGDSALYLCASSPGGGGTVEAFFGQGTRLTVV.

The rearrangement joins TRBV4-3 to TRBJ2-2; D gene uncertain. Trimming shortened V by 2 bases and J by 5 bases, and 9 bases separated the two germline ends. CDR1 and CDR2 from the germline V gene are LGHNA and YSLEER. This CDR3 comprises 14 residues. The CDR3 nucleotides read TGCGCCAGCAGCCAATCGACATTGACCGGGGAGCTGTTTTTT. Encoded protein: CASSQSTLTGELFF.

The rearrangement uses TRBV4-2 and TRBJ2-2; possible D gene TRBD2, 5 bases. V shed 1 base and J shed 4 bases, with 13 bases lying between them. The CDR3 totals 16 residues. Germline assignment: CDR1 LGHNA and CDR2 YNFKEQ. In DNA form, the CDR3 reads TGTGCCAGCAGCCAAGGGGCGGGCATGGGCACCGGGGAGCTGTTTTTT. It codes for CASSQGAGMGTGELFF.

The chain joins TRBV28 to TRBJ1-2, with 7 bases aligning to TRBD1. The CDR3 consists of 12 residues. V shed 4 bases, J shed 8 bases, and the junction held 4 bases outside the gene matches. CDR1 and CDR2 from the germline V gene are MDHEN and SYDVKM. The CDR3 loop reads CASSSTGFGYTF. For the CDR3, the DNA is TGTGCCAGCAGTTCGACAGGGTTCGGCTACACCTTC.

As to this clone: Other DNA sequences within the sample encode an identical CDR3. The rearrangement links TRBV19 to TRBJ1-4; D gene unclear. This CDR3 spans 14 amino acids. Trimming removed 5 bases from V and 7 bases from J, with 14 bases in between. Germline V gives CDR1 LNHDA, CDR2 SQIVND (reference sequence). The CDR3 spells CASSLGTGGEKLFF. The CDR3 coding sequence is TGTGCCAGTAGTCTGGGAACGGGAGGTGAAAAACTGTTTTTT.

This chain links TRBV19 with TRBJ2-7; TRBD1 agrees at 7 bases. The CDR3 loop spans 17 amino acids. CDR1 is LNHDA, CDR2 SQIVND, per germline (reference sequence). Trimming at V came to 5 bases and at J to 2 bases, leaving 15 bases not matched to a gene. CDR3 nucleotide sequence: TGTGCCAGTAGTCTCAGCTCCGGGACAGTAATACCCTACGAGCAGTACTTC. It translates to CASSLSSGTVIPYEQYF.

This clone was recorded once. CDR3 bases: TGTGCCAGCAGTCCCCACGGACTCCTATTCGCTAACTATGGCTACACCTTC. Translation gives CASSPHGLLFANYGYTF. The gene calls are TRBV28 and TRBJ1-2; D call uncertain. The V end lost 5 bases, the J end lost 0 bases, and 19 bases lay between the germline ends. Per germline, CDR1 MDHEN and CDR2 SYDVKM. The CDR3 has 17 residues.

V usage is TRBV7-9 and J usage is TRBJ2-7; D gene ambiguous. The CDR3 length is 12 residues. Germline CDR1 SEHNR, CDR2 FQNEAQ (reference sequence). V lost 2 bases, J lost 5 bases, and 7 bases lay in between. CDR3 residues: CASSLRSDEQYF. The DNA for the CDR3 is TGTGCCAGCAGCTTAAGGAGTGACGAGCAGTACTTC. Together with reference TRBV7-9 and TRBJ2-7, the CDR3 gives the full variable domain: DTGVSQNPRHKITKRGQNVTFRCDPISEHNRLYWYRQTLGQGPEFLTYFQNEAQLEKSRLLSDRFSAERPKGSFSTLEIQRTEQGDSAMYLCASSLRSDEQYFGPGTRLTVT.

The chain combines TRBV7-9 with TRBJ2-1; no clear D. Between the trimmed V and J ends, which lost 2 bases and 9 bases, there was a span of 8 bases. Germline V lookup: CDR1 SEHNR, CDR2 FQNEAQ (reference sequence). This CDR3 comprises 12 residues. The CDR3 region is CASSLNWPEQFF. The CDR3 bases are TGTGCCAGCAGCTTAAATTGGCCTGAGCAGTTCTTC.

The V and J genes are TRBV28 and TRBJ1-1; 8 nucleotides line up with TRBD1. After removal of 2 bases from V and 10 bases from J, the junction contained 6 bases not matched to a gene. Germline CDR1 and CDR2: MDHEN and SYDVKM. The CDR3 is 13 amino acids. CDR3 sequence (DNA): TGTGCCAGCAGTTTAGCCGGGGACAGGCTAGCTTTCTTT. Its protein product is CASSLAGDRLAFF. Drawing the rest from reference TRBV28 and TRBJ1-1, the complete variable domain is DVKVTQSSRYLVKRTGEKVFLECVQDMDHENMFWYRQDPGLGLRLIYFSYDVKMKEKGDIPEGYSVSREKKERFSLILESASTNQTSMYLCASSLAGDRLAFFGQGTRLTVV.

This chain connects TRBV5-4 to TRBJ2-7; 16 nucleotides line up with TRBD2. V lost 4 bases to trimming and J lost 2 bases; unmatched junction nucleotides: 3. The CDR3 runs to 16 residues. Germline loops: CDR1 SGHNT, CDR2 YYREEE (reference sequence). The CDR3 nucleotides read TGTGCCAGCAGCGGGGGACTAGCGGGAGGGGCCTACGAGCAGTACTTC. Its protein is CASSGGLAGGAYEQYF. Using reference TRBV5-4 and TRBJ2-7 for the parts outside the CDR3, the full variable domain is ETGVTQSPTHLIKTRGQQVTLRCSSQSGHNTVSWYQQALGQGPQFIFQYYREEENGRGNFPPRFSGLQFPNYSSELNVNALELDDSALYLCASSGGLAGGAYEQYFGPGTRLTVT.

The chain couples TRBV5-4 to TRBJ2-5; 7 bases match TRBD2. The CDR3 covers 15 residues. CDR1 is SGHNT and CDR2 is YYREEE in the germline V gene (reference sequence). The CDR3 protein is CAMRTGGPVQETQYF. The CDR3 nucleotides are TGTGCTATGCGGACGGGAGGCCCTGTTCAAGAGACCCAGTACTTC.

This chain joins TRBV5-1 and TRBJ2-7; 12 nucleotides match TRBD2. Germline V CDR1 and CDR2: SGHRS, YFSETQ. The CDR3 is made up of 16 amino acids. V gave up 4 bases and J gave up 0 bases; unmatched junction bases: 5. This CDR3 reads CASSPQTSGSSYEQYF. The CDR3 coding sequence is TGCGCCAGCAGCCCACAGACTAGCGGGAGCTCCTACGAGCAGTACTTC.

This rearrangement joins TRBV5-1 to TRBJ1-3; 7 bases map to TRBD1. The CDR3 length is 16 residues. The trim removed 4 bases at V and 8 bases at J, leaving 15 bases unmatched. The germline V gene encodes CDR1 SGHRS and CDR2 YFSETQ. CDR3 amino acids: CASSPRARTGGDTIYF. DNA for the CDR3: TGCGCCAGCAGCCCTCGGGCCCGGACAGGTGGGGACACCATATATTTT.

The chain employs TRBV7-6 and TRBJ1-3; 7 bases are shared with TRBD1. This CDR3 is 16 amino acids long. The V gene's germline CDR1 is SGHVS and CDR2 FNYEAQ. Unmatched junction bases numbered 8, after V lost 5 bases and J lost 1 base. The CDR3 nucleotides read TGTGCCAGCAGCAACCGGGCCAGGGGGTCTGGAAACACCATATATTTT. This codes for CASSNRARGSGNTIYF.

CDR3 coding DNA: TGCGCCAGCAGTGACTCCCTTGGGACAGGGGGAGGAACCGGGGAGCTGTTTTTT. It specifies CASSDSLGTGGGTGELFF. This rearrangement joins TRBV10-1 to TRBJ2-2; 11 bases agree with TRBD1. CDR1 and CDR2 from the germline V gene are WNHNN and SYGVQD (reference sequence). The trim removed 3 bases at V and 5 bases at J, leaving 11 bases unmatched. The CDR3 spans 18 residues.

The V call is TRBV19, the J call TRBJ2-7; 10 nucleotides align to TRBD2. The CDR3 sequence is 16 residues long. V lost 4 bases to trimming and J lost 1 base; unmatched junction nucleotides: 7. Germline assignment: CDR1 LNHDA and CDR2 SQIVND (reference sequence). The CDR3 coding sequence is TGTGCCAGTAGTAAAACTAGCGGGATCGTATCCTACGAGCAGTACTTC. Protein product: CASSKTSGIVSYEQYF.

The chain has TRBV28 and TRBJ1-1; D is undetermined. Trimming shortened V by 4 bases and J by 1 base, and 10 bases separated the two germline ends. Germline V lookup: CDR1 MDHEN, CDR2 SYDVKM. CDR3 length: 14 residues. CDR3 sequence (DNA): TGTGCCAGCAGTTCACCAGGAAGGAACACTGAAGCTTTCTTT. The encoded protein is CASSSPGRNTEAFF.

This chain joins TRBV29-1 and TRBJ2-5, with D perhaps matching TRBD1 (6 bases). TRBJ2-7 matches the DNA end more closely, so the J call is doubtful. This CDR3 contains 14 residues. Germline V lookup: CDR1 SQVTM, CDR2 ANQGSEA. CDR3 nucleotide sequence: TGCAGCGTTGAAGATACCCAGGGGCCCTACGAGCAGTACTTC. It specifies CSVEDTQGPYEQYF.

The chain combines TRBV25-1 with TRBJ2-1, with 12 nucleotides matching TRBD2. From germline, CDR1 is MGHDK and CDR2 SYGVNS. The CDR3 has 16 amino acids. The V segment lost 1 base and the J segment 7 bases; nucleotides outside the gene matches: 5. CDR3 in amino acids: CASSESSGRADNEQFF. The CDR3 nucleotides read TGTGCCAGCAGTGAATCTAGCGGGAGGGCCGATAATGAGCAGTTCTTC.

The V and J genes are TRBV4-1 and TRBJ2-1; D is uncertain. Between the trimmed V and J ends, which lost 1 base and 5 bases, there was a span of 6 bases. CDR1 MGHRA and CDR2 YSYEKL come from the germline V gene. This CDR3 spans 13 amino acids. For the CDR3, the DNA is TGCGCCAGCAGCCAAGTAACGGACAATGAGCAGTTCTTC. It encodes CASSQVTDNEQFF.

CDR3 DNA sequence: TGTGCCGGACACAGGGGGCGTACCACCGGGGAGCTGTTTTTT. Translation gives CAGHRGRTTGELFF. The gene calls are TRBV19 and TRBJ2-2, with TRBD1 identical over 9 bases. CDR1 is LNHDA, CDR2 SQIVND, per germline (reference sequence). The trim removed 11 bases at V and 4 bases at J, leaving 8 bases unmatched. CDR3 size: 14 residues. The full variable domain, rest sourced from reference TRBV19 and TRBJ2-2, is DGGITQSPKYLFRKEGQNVTLSCEQNLNHDAMYWYRQDPGQGLRLIYYSQIVNDFQKGDIAEGYSVSREKKESFPLTVTSAQKNPTAFYLCAGHRGRTTGELFFGEGSRLTVL.

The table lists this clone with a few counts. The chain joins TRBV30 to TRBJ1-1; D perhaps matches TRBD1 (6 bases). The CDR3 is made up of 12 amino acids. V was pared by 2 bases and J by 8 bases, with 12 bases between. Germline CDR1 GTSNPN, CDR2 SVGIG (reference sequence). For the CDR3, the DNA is TGTGCCTGGAGTATACAGGGTCTGGAAGCTTTCTTT. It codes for CAWSIQGLEAFF. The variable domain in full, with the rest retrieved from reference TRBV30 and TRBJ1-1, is SQTIHQWPATLVQPVGSPLSLECTVEGTSNPNLYWYRQAAGRGLQLLFYSVGIGQISSEVPQNLSASRPQDRQFILSSKKLLLSDSGFYLCAWSIQGLEAFFGQGTRLTVV.